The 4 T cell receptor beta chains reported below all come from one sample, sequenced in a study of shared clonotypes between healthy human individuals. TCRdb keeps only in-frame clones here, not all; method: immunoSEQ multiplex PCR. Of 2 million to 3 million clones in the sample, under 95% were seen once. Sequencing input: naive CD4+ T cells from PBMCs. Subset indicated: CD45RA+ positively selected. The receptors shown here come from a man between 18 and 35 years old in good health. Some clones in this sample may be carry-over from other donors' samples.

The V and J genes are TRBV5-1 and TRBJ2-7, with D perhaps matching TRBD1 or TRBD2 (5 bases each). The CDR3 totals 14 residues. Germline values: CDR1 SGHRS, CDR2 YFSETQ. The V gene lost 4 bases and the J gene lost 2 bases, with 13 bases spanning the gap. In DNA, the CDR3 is TGCGCCAGCAGCCGGGACGGTAGCGCCTACGAGCAGTACTTC. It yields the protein CASSRDGSAYEQYF.

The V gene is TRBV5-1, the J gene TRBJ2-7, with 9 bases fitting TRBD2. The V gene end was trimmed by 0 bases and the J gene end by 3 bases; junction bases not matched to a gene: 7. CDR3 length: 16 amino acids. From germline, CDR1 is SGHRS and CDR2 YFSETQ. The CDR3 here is CASSLDPAGGFYEQYF. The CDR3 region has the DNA TGCGCCAGCAGCTTGGATCCAGCGGGAGGATTCTACGAGCAGTACTTC.

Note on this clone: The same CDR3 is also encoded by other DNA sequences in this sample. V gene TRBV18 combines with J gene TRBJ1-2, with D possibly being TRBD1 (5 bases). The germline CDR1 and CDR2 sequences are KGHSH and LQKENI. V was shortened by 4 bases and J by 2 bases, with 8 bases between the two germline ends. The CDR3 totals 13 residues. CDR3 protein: CASSRDRNYGYTF. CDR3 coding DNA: TGTGCCAGCTCACGGGACCGAAACTATGGCTACACCTTC.

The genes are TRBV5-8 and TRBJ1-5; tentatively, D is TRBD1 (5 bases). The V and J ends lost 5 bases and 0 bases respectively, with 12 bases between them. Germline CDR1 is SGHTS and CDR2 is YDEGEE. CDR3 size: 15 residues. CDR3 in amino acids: CASRRGLNSNQPQHF. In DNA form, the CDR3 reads TGTGCCAGCAGGAGGGGCCTTAATAGCAATCAGCCCCAGCATTTT.